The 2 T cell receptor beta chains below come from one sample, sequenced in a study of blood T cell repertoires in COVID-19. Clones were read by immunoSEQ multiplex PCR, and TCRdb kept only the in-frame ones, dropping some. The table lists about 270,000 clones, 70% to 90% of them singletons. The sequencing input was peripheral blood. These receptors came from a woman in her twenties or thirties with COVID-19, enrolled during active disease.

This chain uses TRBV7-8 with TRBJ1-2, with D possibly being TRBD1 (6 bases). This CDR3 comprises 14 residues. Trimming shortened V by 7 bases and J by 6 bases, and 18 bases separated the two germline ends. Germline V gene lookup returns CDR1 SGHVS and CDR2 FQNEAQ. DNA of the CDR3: TGTGCCAGCACCCTGCTACAGGGTCGGGATGGCTACACCTTC. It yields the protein CASTLLQGRDGYTF.

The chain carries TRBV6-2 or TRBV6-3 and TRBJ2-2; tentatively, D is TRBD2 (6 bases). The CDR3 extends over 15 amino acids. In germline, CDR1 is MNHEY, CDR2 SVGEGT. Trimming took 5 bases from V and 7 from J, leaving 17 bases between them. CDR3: CASSKRLDIGGELFF. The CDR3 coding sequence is TGTGCCAGCAGTAAAAGACTAGACATCGGCGGGGAGCTGTTTTTT.